What follows are 27 T cell receptor beta chains derived from one specimen sequenced in a study of T cells after yellow fever vaccination. TCRdb reanalysed the 5' RACE reads using MiXCR and keeps one entry per CDR3 protein. This sample has 200,000 to 250,000 distinct CDR3 sequences; roughly 7.2% occur once, and the top ten carry about 0.9%. This specimen was CD4+ T cells sorted from PBMCs, taken 15 days after the yellow fever booster vaccination. These receptors originate from a man under 40 who received the YFV17D yellow fever vaccine.

This clonotype was observed a few times. This rearrangement joins TRBV7-3 to TRBJ2-1, with 7 nucleotides matching TRBD2. Trimming removed 3 bases from V and 5 bases from J; junction bases left unmatched: 1. The CDR3 is 13 residues long. In germline, CDR1 is SGHTA, CDR2 FQGTGA. For the CDR3, the DNA is TGTGCCAGCAGCTTTGCGGGAGACAATGAGCAGTTCTTC. This codes for CASSFAGDNEQFF.

The V gene is TRBV30, the J gene TRBJ2-2; 8 bases align to TRBD1. CDR1 GTSNPN and CDR2 SVGIG come from the germline V gene (reference sequence). The CDR3 contains 13 residues. Trimming at V came to 5 bases and at J to 1 base, leaving 0 bases not matched to a gene. The CDR3 DNA reads TGTGCCTGGGGACAGGGGAACACCGGGGAGCTGTTTTTT. Translated, it gives CAWGQGNTGELFF. Based on the CDR3 plus reference TRBV30 and TRBJ2-2, the full variable domain is SQTIHQWPATLVQPVGSPLSLECTVEGTSNPNLYWYRQAAGRGLQLLFYSVGIGQISSEVPQNLSASRPQDRQFILSSKKLLLSDSGFYLCAWGQGNTGELFFGEGSRLTVL.

This rearrangement joins TRBV5-1 to TRBJ2-5; a weak D match, TRBD2 (5 bases). Germline loops: CDR1 SGHRS, CDR2 YFSETQ. The CDR3 sequence is 15 residues long. V shed 0 bases and J shed 3 bases, with 12 bases lying between them. CDR3 sequence reads: CASSLAPWGEETQYF. The CDR3 nucleotides are TGCGCCAGCAGCTTGGCCCCATGGGGAGAAGAGACCCAGTACTTC. The full variable domain, in which reference TRBV5-1 and TRBJ2-5 provide the parts outside the CDR3, is KAGVTQTPRYLIKTRGQQVTLSCSPISGHRSVSWYQQTPGQGLQFLFEYFSETQRNKGNFPGRFSGRQFSNSRSEMNVSTLELGDSALYLCASSLAPWGEETQYFGPGTRLLVL.

This clonotype was recorded many times. This sequence joins TRBV6-1 and TRBJ2-3; D may be TRBD1 (5 bases). This CDR3 spans 15 amino acids. In germline, CDR1 is MNHNS, CDR2 SASEGT. V was cut by 5 bases and J by 2 bases, with 14 bases left in between. CDR3: CASSNQGPYTDTQYF. In DNA, the CDR3 is TGTGCCAGCAGTAATCAGGGCCCTTACACAGATACGCAGTATTTT.

This clonotype showed up just a few times. The V gene is TRBV14, the J gene TRBJ2-7; the D gene is possibly TRBD2 (6 bases). The CDR3 contains 15 residues. The germline gives CDR1 SGHDN, CDR2 FVKESK. The ends were cut back, 3 bases at V and 2 bases at J, with 14 bases in the middle. The CDR3 nucleotides read TGTGCCAGCAGCCAGAAAGCGGGTCTTCCCTACGAGCAGTACTTC. Translation: CASSQKAGLPYEQYF.

At least ten counts were recorded for this clonotype. The chain recombines TRBV3-1 with TRBJ1-1; tentative D call: TRBD1 (6 bases). V lost 2 bases and J 7 bases, leaving 11 bases between the germline ends. CDR3 size: 13 residues. Germline-derived CDR1 and CDR2 are LGHDT and YNNKEL (reference sequence). Written as DNA, the CDR3 is TGTGCCAGCAGCCAATTACAGGGAAGTGAAGCTTTCTTT. This codes for CASSQLQGSEAFF.

This clonotype was picked up a small number of times. The chain has TRBV27 and TRBJ2-4; the D gene could be TRBD1 or TRBD2 (5 bases each). The CDR3 has 15 residues. V was pared by 3 bases and J by 0 bases, with 9 bases between. CDR1 MNHEY and CDR2 SMNVEV come from the germline V gene (reference sequence). This CDR3 is CASSFDGTAKNIQYF. The CDR3 region has the DNA TGTGCCAGCAGTTTCGACGGGACAGCCAAAAACATTCAGTACTTC.

This clonotype appeared a few times. The rearrangement joins TRBV5-1 to TRBJ1-1; D unresolved. The CDR3 spans 14 residues. Germline-derived CDR1 and CDR2 are SGHRS and YFSETQ. The germline V and J ends were trimmed by 0 bases and 4 bases, with 10 bases remaining between them. CDR3 loop: CASSLGGVTTEAFF. In DNA form, the CDR3 reads TGCGCCAGCAGCTTGGGGGGTGTGACCACTGAAGCTTTCTTT.

This clonotype has at least ten counts. The V and J genes are TRBV5-1 and TRBJ2-1; no definite D call. Between the trimmed V and J ends, which lost 1 base and 0 bases, there was a span of 11 bases. The germline V gene encodes CDR1 SGHRS and CDR2 YFSETQ. The CDR3 spans 16 residues. The CDR3 nucleotides are TGCGCCAGCAGCTTGCTAGGTTCTAGCTCCTACAATGAGCAGTTCTTC. This translates into CASSLLGSSSYNEQFF.

This clonotype has a handful of counts. This sequence joins TRBV18 and TRBJ2-1; 7 bases fit TRBD1. CDR1 is KGHSH, CDR2 LQKENI, per germline. The CDR3 spans 16 residues. The V segment lost 2 bases and the J segment 5 bases; nucleotides outside the gene matches: 9. The CDR3 loop is CASSPSGTALNNEQFF. The CDR3 DNA follows: TGTGCCAGCTCACCATCCGGGACAGCGCTAAACAATGAGCAGTTCTTC. Complete variable domain (other parts from reference TRBV18 and TRBJ2-1): NAGVMQNPRHLVRRRGQEARLRCSPMKGHSHVYWYRQLPEEGLKFMVYLQKENIIDESGMPKERFSAEFPKEGPSILRIQQVVRGDSAAYFCASSPSGTALNNEQFFGPGTRLTVL.

This clonotype has a count of ten or more. The rearrangement joins TRBV2 to TRBJ2-7; D is possibly TRBD1 (6 bases). Per the germline V gene, CDR1 is SNHLY and CDR2 is FYNNEI. There are 15 residues in the CDR3. Trimming took 5 bases from V and 5 from J, leaving 19 bases between them. The CDR3 protein is CASSPGHIVRNEQYF. DNA of the CDR3: TGTGCCAGCAGTCCGGGACATATAGTTCGCAACGAGCAGTACTTC.

This clonotype was counted only a few times. J is TRBJ2-5 and V is TRBV7-8, with D unclear. The V end lost 3 bases, the J end lost 5 bases, and 10 bases lay between the germline ends. The CDR3 sequence is 13 residues long. CDR1 is SGHVS and CDR2 is FQNEAQ in the germline V gene. This chain's CDR3 is CASSFDLAETQYF. CDR3 sequence (DNA): TGTGCCAGCAGCTTCGATCTGGCGGAGACCCAGTACTTC.

The chain employs TRBV6-2 or TRBV6-3 and TRBJ2-7; 8 positions match TRBD2. The V segment lost 3 bases and the J segment 4 bases; nucleotides outside the gene matches: 5. Germline CDR1 reads MNHEY; CDR2 reads SVGEGT. The CDR3 covers 14 residues. CDR3 sequence reads: CASSYVAGGYEQYF. CDR3 in DNA: TGTGCCAGCAGTTATGTGGCGGGAGGTTACGAGCAGTACTTC.

This clonotype was detected ten times or more. The chain recombines TRBV29-1 with TRBJ2-6; D ambiguous. The CDR3 has 14 residues. From germline, CDR1 is SQVTM and CDR2 ANQGSEA. Trimming stripped 6 bases from V and 0 bases from J, with 9 bases between. The CDR3 nucleotides are TGCAGCGTACGGACGCCCTCTGGGGCCAACGTCCTGACTTTC. Residues: CSVRTPSGANVLTF.

This clonotype came up a few times. The chain combines TRBV20-1 with TRBJ2-7; 11 bases map to TRBD2. CDR1 and CDR2 from the germline V gene are DFQATT and SNEGSKA (reference sequence). The CDR3 is 13 amino acids. The V and J ends lost 6 bases and 9 bases, in that order; junction bases with no gene match: 10. This CDR3 reads CSAWTSGRGGQYF. The CDR3 region has the DNA TGCAGTGCATGGACTAGCGGGCGTGGGGGGCAGTACTTC.

This clonotype occurred a few times. The DNA of the CDR3 is TGTGCCAGCAGACAAACAGGGATCCCCTTAGGAACCGGGGAGCTGTTTTTT. Protein: CASRQTGIPLGTGELFF. The chain recombines TRBV7-2 with TRBJ2-2; D may be TRBD1 (6 bases). The germline V gene encodes CDR1 SGHTA and CDR2 FQGNSA. Trimming pared 6 bases from V and 5 bases from J, leaving 22 bases between. This CDR3 has 17 amino acids.

CDR3 DNA: TGTGCCAGCAGCGTCGGGGGTAGCGGTACGTACGAGCAGTACTTC. It encodes CASSVGGSGTYEQYF. J is TRBJ2-7 and V is TRBV9, with TRBD2 as a possible D gene (6 bases). The V gene's germline CDR1 is SGDLS and CDR2 YYNGEE. Trimming pared 2 bases from V and 4 bases from J, leaving 16 bases between. This CDR3 contains 15 residues.

This clonotype was detected many times. This chain uses TRBV10-3 with TRBJ2-5, with 8 bases aligning to TRBD1. V lost 6 bases to trimming and J lost 3 bases; unmatched junction nucleotides: 6. Germline lookup yields CDR1 ENHRY and CDR2 SYGVKD. This CDR3 comprises 14 residues. The CDR3 spells CAIRGETGEETQYF. CDR3 DNA: TGTGCCATCAGGGGAGAGACAGGGGAAGAGACCCAGTACTTC.

In its sample, this clonotype was seen many times. The rearrangement joins TRBV24-1 to TRBJ2-1; D is perhaps TRBD1 (6 bases). V lost 6 bases to trimming and J lost 6 bases, with 8 bases between them. The CDR3 runs 12 residues. Germline CDR1 and CDR2: KGHDR and SFDVKD. CDR3 bases: TGTGCCACCAGTCCAGGGGCCAATGAGCAGTTCTTC. Its protein product is CATSPGANEQFF.

The rearrangement links TRBV5-1 to TRBJ2-1, with 9 bases fitting TRBD1. CDR1 and CDR2 (germline): SGHRS, YFSETQ. The CDR3 runs to 16 residues. With V trimmed by 4 bases and J by 8 bases, 13 bases remained unmatched. CDR3 amino acids: CASSTVDRGGRDEQFF. The CDR3, as DNA: TGCGCCAGCAGCACGGTGGACAGGGGAGGTCGCGATGAGCAGTTCTTC. Together with reference TRBV5-1 and TRBJ2-1, the CDR3 gives the full variable domain: KAGVTQTPRYLIKTRGQQVTLSCSPISGHRSVSWYQQTPGQGLQFLFEYFSETQRNKGNFPGRFSGRQFSNSRSEMNVSTLELGDSALYLCASSTVDRGGRDEQFFGPGTRLTVL.

V and J are TRBV7-2 and TRBJ2-1; no clear D. V shed 1 base and J shed 5 bases, with 6 bases lying between them. Germline V gene sequence: CDR1 SGHTA, CDR2 FQGNSA. CDR3 length equals 13 residues. This CDR3 is CASSLGPDNEQFF. CDR3 nucleotides: TGTGCCAGCAGCTTAGGACCAGACAATGAGCAGTTCTTC.

This clonotype has at least ten counts. A read error may produce the germline difference seen at one junction end. The chain recombines TRBV12-3 or TRBV12-4 with TRBJ2-2, with 7 positions matching TRBD1. This CDR3 has 15 residues. The CDR3 bases are TGCGCCAGCAGCCCGCGGACAGGGAACACCGGGGAGCTGTTTTTT. This translates into CASSPRTGNTGELFF.

The CDR3, as DNA: TGTGCCAGCAGCTCCGGACGGTTGTACCAAGAGACCCAGTACTTC. This translates into CASSSGRLYQETQYF. The V gene is TRBV5-6, the J gene TRBJ2-5; D call uncertain. Germline assignment: CDR1 SGHDT and CDR2 YYEEEE. V shed 3 bases and J shed 0 bases, with 12 bases lying between them. CDR3 size: 15 residues.

This clonotype appeared a few times. The chain has TRBV7-9 and TRBJ2-3; D is undetermined. Trimming shortened V by 6 bases and J by 4 bases, and 11 bases separated the two germline ends. Germline V gene sequence: CDR1 SEHNR, CDR2 FQNEAQ (reference sequence). CDR3 length equals 13 residues. The chain's CDR3 is CASSASAADTQYF. CDR3 DNA: TGTGCCAGCAGTGCGTCGGCCGCAGATACGCAGTATTTT.

The CDR3 spells CSAGTGGTDTQYF. In DNA form, the CDR3 reads TGCAGCGCCGGGACAGGAGGCACAGATACGCAGTATTTT. The V and J genes are TRBV29-1 and TRBJ2-3; 8 nucleotides line up with TRBD1. The CDR3 consists of 13 residues. Germline V gene data show CDR1 as SQVTM and CDR2 as ANQGSEA. Trimming cost V 7 bases and J 1 base; bases outside gene matches: 4.

The chain's CDR3 is CASSSYIGGAYEQYF. The DNA for the CDR3 is TGCGCCAGCAGCTCCTACATAGGGGGTGCCTACGAGCAGTACTTC. The chain joins TRBV5-1 to TRBJ2-7; tentative D call: TRBD1 (6 bases). Germline V gene data show CDR1 as SGHRS and CDR2 as YFSETQ. This CDR3 is built from 15 residues. V lost 3 bases, J lost 2 bases, and 15 bases lay in between. Full variable domain (rest looked up from reference TRBV5-1 and TRBJ2-7): KAGVTQTPRYLIKTRGQQVTLSCSPISGHRSVSWYQQTPGQGLQFLFEYFSETQRNKGNFPGRFSGRQFSNSRSEMNVSTLELGDSALYLCASSSYIGGAYEQYFGPGTRLTVT.

The V and J genes are TRBV5-6 and TRBJ2-1; D could derive from TRBD1 or TRBD2 (5 bases each). This CDR3 comprises 15 residues. CDR1 and CDR2 from the germline V gene are SGHDT and YYEEEE. V lost 0 bases and J 3 bases, leaving 10 bases between the germline ends. The CDR3 region is CASSLGGTDYNEQFF. The DNA for the CDR3 is TGTGCCAGCAGCTTGGGAGGGACGGACTACAATGAGCAGTTCTTC.